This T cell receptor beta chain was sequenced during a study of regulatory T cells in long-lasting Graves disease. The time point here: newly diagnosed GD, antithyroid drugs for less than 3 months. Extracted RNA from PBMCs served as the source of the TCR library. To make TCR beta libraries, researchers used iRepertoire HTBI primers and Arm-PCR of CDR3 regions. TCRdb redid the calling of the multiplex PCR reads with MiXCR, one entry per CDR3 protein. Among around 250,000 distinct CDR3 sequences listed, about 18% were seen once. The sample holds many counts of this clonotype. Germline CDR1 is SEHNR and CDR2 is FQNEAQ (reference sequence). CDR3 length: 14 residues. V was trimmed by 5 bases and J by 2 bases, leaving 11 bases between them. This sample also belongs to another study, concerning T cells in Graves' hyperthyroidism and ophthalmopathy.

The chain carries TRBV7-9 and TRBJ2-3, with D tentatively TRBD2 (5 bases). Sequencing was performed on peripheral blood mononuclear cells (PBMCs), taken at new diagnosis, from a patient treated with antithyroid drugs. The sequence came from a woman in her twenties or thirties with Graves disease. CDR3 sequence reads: CASSPEANTDTQYF. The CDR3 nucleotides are TGTGCCAGCAGCCCGGAGGCGAACACAGATACGCAGTATTTT.